Sequencing of this T cell receptor beta chain was carried out in a study of blood T cell repertoires in COVID-19. Original methodology: Reference gene primer amplification in the assay estimated nucleated cell counts. Assay used: immunoSEQ multiplex PCR; TCRdb lists only in-frame clones, some missing. For V, J and clone size, that table is used; D and trimming come from the DNA. The data contain about 160,000 clones, 80% to 85% of them singletons. The germline gives CDR1 KGHSH, CDR2 LQKENI. The CDR3 is 12 residues long. With respect to this clone: The junction does not match germline at one end; this may be a read error.

The sequence came from a woman aged 80 or over with active or convalescent COVID-19. Material for sequencing was peripheral blood. The gene calls are TRBV18 and TRBJ2-1; a weak D match, TRBD1 (5 bases). The CDR3 DNA is TGTGCCAGCTCACTAGGGCCCCAGGGTGAGGTCTTC. It encodes CASSLGPQGEVF.